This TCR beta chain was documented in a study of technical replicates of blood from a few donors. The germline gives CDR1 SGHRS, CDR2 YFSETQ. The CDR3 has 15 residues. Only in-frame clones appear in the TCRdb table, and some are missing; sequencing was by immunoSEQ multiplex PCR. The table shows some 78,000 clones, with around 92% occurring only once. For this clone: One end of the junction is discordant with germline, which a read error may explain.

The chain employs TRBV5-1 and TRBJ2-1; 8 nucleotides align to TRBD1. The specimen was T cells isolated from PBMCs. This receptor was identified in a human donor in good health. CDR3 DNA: TGCGCCACCAGCCTTGGGACAGGCTCCTACAATGAGCAGTTCTTC. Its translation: CATSLGTGSYNEQFF. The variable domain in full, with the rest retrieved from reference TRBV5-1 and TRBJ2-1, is KAGVTQTPRYLIKTRGQQVTLSCSPISGHRSVSWYQQTPGQGLQFLFEYFSETQRNKGNFPGRFSGRQFSNSRSEMNVSTLELGDSALYLCATSLGTGSYNEQFFGPGTRLTVL.